This T cell receptor (beta chain) was recorded in a study of CD8 T cells in ankylosing spondylitis (dated by TCRdb to the late 2010s). Study-wide context: T cell receptor beta repertoires were profiled in healthy donors and ankylosing spondylitis patients so that disease-linked TCR variants could be found. The full study cohort was made up of 25 to 30 ankylosing spondylitis patients and 108 healthy donors. Peripheral blood samples were taken, and synovial fluid was additionally collected from ankylosing spondylitis patients.

The study at large found these results: Some of the motif variants had been reported before in the synovial fluid and blood of reactive arthritis patients, a finding that suggests common disease-initiation mechanisms. A CD8+ phenotype was shown by the disease-linked clones, which were found at relatively low frequencies in peripheral blood. Significant enrichment of the disease-linked clones was reported in matched synovial fluid samples from ankylosing spondylitis patients. Blood from ankylosing spondylitis patients appeared to be characterized by a TCR beta motif made up of under 10 highly homologous amino acid variants.

CDR1 and CDR2, looked up from the germline V gene, are SGHRS and YFSETQ. From the cysteine up to the phenylalanine, the CDR3 has a length of 16 residues. The read is trimmed to its CDR3 DNA, 48 bases read in frame from base 1. Cut back by 0 bases and 2 bases, the V and J ends lie 12 bases apart. The sequencing machine was an Illumina HiSeq 2500. TCR beta libraries were prepared by quantitative 5'-RACE with molecular barcodes. The original methods were these. To identify disease-linked TCR variants, a new computational method was used, one built on a probabilistic model of VDJ rearrangement. TCRdb trimmed the raw reads at Q25, called clones with MiXCR and kept productive beta chains. Rows with a matching CDR3 protein are joined into one entry that keeps the most common DNA and genes. TCRdb's processing, not the study's, gives the V and J calls here. This sample lists roughly 700,000 distinct CDR3 sequences; 15% to 20% were detected once. About 19% of the sample lies in the top ten.

This clonotype showed up just a few times. This clone's antigen is unknown. One base away there is no much larger clone; base qualities are not given. The origin of this receptor is a male donor with ankylosing spondylitis. The sequence links TRBV5-1 to TRBJ2-4; a tentative D call is TRBD1 (5 bases match). Sequencing was performed on blood, either unsorted or a sorted T cell fraction (not recorded which). CDR3 sequence: CASSLVVGVTKNIQYF. The DNA sequence is TGCGCCAGCAGCTTGGTAGTAGGGGTAACCAAAAACATTCAGTACTTC.